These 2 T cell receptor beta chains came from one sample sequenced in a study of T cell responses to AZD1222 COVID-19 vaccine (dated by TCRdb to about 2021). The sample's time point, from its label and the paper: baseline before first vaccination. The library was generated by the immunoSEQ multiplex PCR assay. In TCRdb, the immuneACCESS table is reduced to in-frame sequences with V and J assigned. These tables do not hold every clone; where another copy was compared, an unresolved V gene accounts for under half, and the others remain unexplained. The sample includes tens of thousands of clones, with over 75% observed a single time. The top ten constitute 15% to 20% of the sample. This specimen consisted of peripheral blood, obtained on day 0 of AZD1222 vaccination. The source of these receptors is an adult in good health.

CDR3 protein: CASSFPTTGQNNYGYTF. The CDR3 DNA is TGCGCCAGCAGCTTCCCTACCACCGGACAGAACAACTATGGCTACACCTTC. The rearrangement uses TRBV5-1 and TRBJ1-2, with D perhaps matching TRBD1 (6 bases). CDR3 length: 17 residues. The V end was cut by 2 bases, the J end by 2 bases, with 19 bases between. Germline CDR1 and CDR2: SGHRS and YFSETQ.

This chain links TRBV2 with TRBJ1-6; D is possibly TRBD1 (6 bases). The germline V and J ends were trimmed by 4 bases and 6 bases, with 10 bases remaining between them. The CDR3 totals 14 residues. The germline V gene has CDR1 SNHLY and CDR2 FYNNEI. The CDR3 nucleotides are TGTGCCAGCAGTGTATCGGACAGTAATTCACCCCTCCACTTT. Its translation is CASSVSDSNSPLHF.